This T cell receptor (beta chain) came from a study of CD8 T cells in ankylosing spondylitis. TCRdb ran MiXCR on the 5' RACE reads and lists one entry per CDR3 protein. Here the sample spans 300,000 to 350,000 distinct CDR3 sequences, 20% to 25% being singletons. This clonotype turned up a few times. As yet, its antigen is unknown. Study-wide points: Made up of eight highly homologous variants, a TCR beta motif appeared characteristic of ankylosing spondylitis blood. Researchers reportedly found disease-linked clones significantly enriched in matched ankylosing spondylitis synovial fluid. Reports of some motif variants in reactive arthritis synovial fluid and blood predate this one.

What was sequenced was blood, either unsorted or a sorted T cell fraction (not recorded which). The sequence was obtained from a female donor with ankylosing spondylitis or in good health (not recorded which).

CDR3 sequence: CASSQAGVSYEQYF. CDR3 DNA sequence: TGTGCCAGCAGTCAGGCGGGTGTGTCCTACGAGCAGTACTTC. The rearrangement links TRBV25-1 to TRBJ2-7, with a tentative D call TRBD2 (5 bases). Germline values: CDR1 MGHDK, CDR2 SYGVNS. V lost 5 bases, J lost 1 base, and 12 bases lay in between. The CDR3 loop spans 14 amino acids.